These T cell receptor beta chains were read from a single sample in a study of T cell repertoires in cytomegalovirus infection. Their antigens remain unidentified. TCRdb redid the calling of the reads with MiXCR, one entry per CDR3 protein. The table records approximately 300,000 distinct CDR3 sequences, about 28% of them present only once. The sequencing here drew on cultured PBMCs, taken from culture after CMV antigen stimulation. The receptor set was obtained from a human donor in good health (CMV status not recorded). Some clones in this sample may be carry-over from other donors' samples. Each CDR3 is given with its conserved first and last residue. Fields, in order: D gene, J gene, V gene, clone size, CDR3 DNA, CDR3 protein. The D gene is left open where the match is weak. Only some rows state a clone size, as once, few, many or a class for expanded clones.

>-|TRBJ1-2|TRBV4-2|-
TGTGCCAGCAGCCAAGATTCGGCAGAGTATGGCTACACCTTC
CASSQDSAEYGYTF
>TRBD1|TRBJ1-6|TRBV11-2|once
TGTGCCAGCAGCTTCGCAGGGGGCGATCCTAACTCCTATAATTCACCCCTCCACTTT
CASSFAGGDPNSYNSPLHF
>TRBD2|TRBJ2-1|TRBV10-3|-
TGTGCCATCAGAGGACTAGCGGTGACCACTGGTGGCGATGAGCAGTTCTTC
CAIRGLAVTTGGDEQFF
>TRBD1|TRBJ2-1|TRBV7-9|few
TGTGCCAGCAGCATCCTGCGGGACAGGGGGAATGAGCAGTTCTTC
CASSILRDRGNEQFF
>-|TRBJ2-7|TRBV11-2|-
TGTGCCAGCAGCTCTACTTTCTACGAGCAGTACTTC
CASSSTFYEQYF
>-|TRBJ1-2|TRBV6-5|few
TGTGCCAGCAGTGCAGTGAATGGGCGTAACTATGGCTACACCTTC
CASSAVNGRNYGYTF
>TRBD1|TRBJ1-2|TRBV29-1|few
TGCAGCACCCCGGGACAGGGATATGGCTACACCTTC
CSTPGQGYGYTF
>-|TRBJ1-5|TRBV19|once
TGTGCCAGTAGTATTCGGTATAGCAATCAGCCCCAGCATTTT
CASSIRYSNQPQHF
>-|TRBJ1-4|TRBV7-6|-
TGTGCCAGCAGCTTAGATTTTATTATTGCGACAGCGGGGCCGCCGACCGAAAAACTGTTTTTT
CASSLDFIIATAGPPTEKLFF
>-|TRBJ2-3|TRBV5-4|-
TGTGCCAGCAGCTTGGCTGAGCGTGGCACAGATACGCAGTATTTT
CASSLAERGTDTQYF
>-|TRBJ2-7|TRBV7-6|-
TGTGCCAGCAGCTTAGAATCCCCCTACGAGCAGTACTTC
CASSLESPYEQYF
>-|TRBJ1-3|TRBV5-4|-
TGTGCCAGCAGCTCAGACAGCTGGGGAAACACCATATATTTT
CASSSDSWGNTIYF
>-|TRBJ1-1|TRBV6-1|-
TGTGCCAGCAGCTCCCCCAGTCGAACCGGTGAAGCTTTCTTT
CASSSPSRTGEAFF
>-|TRBJ1-3|TRBV7-2|many
TGTGCCAGCAGCTTAAAGGGGTCTGGAAACACCATATATTTT
CASSLKGSGNTIYF
>TRBD2|TRBJ2-3|TRBV24-1|-
TGTGCCACCAGTAAATCGGGAGGCCCGACCCCAGATACGCAGTATTTT
CATSKSGGPTPDTQYF
>-|TRBJ2-1|TRBV10-3|-
TGTGCCATCCGTCCGGGGGAGGGGGCGGGAGAAATCTACAATGAGCAGTTCTTC
CAIRPGEGAGEIYNEQFF
>-|TRBJ1-2|TRBV7-9|few
TGTGCCAGCAGCCCGGTCGAGAATGGCTACACCTTC
CASSPVENGYTF
>TRBD1|TRBJ1-1|TRBV19|-
TGTGCCAGTAGTATAGATGGGACAGGGATCATTGGGACTGAAGCTTTCTTT
CASSIDGTGIIGTEAFF
>-|TRBJ1-2|TRBV7-9|few
TGTGCCAGCAGCCCTGTTGGGGCTTCCGGGTACACCTTC
CASSPVGASGYTF
>-|TRBJ1-2|TRBV6-5|few
TGTGCCAGCAGTTCCCCCTATGGCTACACCTTC
CASSSPYGYTF
>-|TRBJ1-2|TRBV27|few
TGTGCCAGCAGTTTATCGCCGACAGTCAACTATGGCTACACCTTC
CASSLSPTVNYGYTF
>-|TRBJ2-5|TRBV24-1|few
TGTGCCACCAGTGATGTTGACAGGCCGGAGACCCAGTACTTC
CATSDVDRPETQYF
>-|TRBJ2-5|TRBV7-9|few
TGTGCCAGCAGGGAGCGAGAGACCCAGTACTTC
CASRERETQYF